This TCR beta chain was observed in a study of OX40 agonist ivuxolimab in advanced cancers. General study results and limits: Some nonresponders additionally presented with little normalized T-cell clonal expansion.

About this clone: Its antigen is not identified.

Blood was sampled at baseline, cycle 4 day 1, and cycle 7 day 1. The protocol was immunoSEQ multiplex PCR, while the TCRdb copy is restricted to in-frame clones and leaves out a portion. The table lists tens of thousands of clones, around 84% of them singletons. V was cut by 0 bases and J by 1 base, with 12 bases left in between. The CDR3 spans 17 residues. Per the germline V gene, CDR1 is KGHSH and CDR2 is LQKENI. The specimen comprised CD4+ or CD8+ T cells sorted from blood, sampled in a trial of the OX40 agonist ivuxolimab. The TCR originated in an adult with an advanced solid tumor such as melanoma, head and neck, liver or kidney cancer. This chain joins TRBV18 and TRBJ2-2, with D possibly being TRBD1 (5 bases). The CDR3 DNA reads TGTGCCAGCTCACCACCTCGTGGCGGACAGAACACCGGGGAGCTGTTTTTT. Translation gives CASSPPRGGQNTGELFF.